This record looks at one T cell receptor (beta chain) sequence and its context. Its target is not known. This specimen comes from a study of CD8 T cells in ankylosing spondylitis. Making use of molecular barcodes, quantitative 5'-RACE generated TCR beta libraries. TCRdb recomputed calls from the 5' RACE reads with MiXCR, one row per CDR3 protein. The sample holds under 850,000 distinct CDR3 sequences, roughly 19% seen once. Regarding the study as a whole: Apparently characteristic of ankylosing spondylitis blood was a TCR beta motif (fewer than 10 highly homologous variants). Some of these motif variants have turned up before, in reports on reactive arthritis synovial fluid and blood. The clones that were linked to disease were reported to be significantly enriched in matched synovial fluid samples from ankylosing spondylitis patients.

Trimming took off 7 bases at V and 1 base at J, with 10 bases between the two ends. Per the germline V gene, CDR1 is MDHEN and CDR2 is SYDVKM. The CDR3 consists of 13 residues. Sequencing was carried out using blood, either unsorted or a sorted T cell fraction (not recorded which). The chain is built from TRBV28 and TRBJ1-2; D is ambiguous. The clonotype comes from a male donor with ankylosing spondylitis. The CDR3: CASKPNINYGYTF. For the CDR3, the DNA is TGTGCCAGCAAACCCAACATTAACTATGGCTACACCTTC.